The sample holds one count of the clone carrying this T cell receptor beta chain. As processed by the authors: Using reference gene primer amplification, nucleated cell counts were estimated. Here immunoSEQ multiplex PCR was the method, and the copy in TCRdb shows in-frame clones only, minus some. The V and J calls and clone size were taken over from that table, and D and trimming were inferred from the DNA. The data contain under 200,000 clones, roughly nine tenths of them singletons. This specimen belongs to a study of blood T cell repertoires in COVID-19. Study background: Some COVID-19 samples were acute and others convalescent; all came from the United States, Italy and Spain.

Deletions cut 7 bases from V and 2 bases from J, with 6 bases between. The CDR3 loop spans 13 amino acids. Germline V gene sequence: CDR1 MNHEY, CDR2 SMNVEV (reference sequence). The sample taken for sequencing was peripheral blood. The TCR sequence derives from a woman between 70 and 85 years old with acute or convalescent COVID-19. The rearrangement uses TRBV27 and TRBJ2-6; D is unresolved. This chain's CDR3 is CASTFAGANVLTF. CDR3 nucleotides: TGTGCCAGCACCTTCGCTGGGGCCAACGTCCTGACTTTC. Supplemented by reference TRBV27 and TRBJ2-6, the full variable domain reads EAQVTQNPRYLITVTGKKLTVTCSQNMNHEYMSWYRQDPGLGLRQIYYSMNVEVTDKGDVPEGYKVSRKEKRNFPLILESPSPNQTSLYFCASTFAGANVLTFGAGSRLTVL.